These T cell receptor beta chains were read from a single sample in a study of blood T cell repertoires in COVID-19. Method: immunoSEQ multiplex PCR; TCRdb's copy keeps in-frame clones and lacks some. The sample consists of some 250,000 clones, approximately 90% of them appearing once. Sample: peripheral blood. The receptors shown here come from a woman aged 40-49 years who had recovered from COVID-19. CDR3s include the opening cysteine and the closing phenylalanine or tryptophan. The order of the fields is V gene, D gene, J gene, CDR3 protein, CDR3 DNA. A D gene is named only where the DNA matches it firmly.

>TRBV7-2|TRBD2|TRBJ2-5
CASSRGGTQYF
TGTGCCAGCAGCCGGGGGGGGACCCAGTACTTC
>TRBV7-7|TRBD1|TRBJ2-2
CASSDRGNSAGELFF
TGTGCTAGCAGCGACAGGGGTAATTCGGCCGGGGAGCTGTTTTTT
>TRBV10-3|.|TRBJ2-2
CAISVGGLAGTGELFF
TGTGCCATCAGTGTTGGGGGCCTGGCGGGCACCGGGGAGCTGTTTTTT
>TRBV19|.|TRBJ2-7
CASSPHREPNEQYF
TGTGCCAGTAGCCCTCACCGGGAGCCCAACGAGCAGTACTTC
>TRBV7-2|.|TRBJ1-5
CASSLDINQPQHF
TGTGCCAGCAGCTTAGACATCAATCAGCCCCAGCATTTT
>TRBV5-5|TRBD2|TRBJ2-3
CASSRLAGDPDTQYF
TGTGCCAGCAGCCGACTAGCGGGAGACCCAGATACGCAGTATTTT
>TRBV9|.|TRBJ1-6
CASTEGGYNSPLHF
TGTGCCAGCACCGAGGGGGGGTATAATTCACCCCTCCACTTT
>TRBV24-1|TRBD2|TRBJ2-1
CATSDPRGEHGEQFF
TGTGCCACCAGTGACCCACGGGGGGAACATGGTGAGCAGTTCTTC
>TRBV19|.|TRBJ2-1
CASSPRGLAAYNEQFF
TGTGCCAGTAGTCCCCGGGGGCTAGCGGCATACAATGAGCAGTTCTTC
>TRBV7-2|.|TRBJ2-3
CASSFGETQYF
TGTGCCAGCAGCTTCGGTGAGACGCAGTATTTT